The 21 T cell receptor beta chains listed next were all sequenced from one sample in a study of T cell repertoires in aging, cancer and after chemotherapy. The template was genomic DNA from peripheral blood, not RNA. A mixed TRB-A/B primer pool amplified rearranged TRB by multiplex touch-down PCR. TCRdb fed the multiplex PCR reads into MiXCR, producing one record per CDR3 protein. The sample holds approximately 3,300 distinct CDR3 sequences; just under 45% are singletons and the top ten take over 2.5%. Input material: blood. The receptors shown here come from a human donor with a solid tumor.

This clonotype was recorded only once. V is TRBV6-5 and J is TRBJ1-5, with D maybe TRBD1 (6 bases). This CDR3 contains 14 residues. Trimming took off 5 bases at V and 4 bases at J, with 12 bases between the two ends. CDR1 is MNHEY, CDR2 SVGAGI, per germline. The CDR3 sequence: CASSADRRNQPQHF. The CDR3 DNA reads TGTGCCAGCAGTGCGGACAGAAGAAATCAGCCCCAGCATTTT.

This chain connects TRBV11-2 to TRBJ2-2; D remains ambiguous. Trimming pared 5 bases from V and 0 bases from J, leaving 13 bases between. The length of the CDR3 is 16 residues. Germline CDR1 reads SGHAT; CDR2 reads FQNNGV. CDR3 protein: CASSLRRNSNTGELFF. In DNA form, the CDR3 reads TGTGCCAGCAGCCTTCGGCGGAATTCGAACACCGGGGAGCTGTTTTTT.

This clonotype was seen a few times. The chain employs TRBV6-5 and TRBJ2-3; 16 nucleotides agree with TRBD2. Germline-derived CDR1 and CDR2 are MNHEY and SVGAGI. There are 18 residues in the CDR3. V dropped 6 bases and J dropped 2; count of bases not matched to a gene: 8. CDR3 in amino acids: CASSRAGLAGGFTDTQYF. The CDR3, as DNA: TGTGCCAGCAGCCGAGCGGGACTAGCGGGGGGGTTCACAGATACGCAGTATTTT.

The chain links TRBV29-1 to TRBJ1-1; 11 bases are shared with TRBD1. Germline V gives CDR1 SQVTM, CDR2 ANQGSEA. The V segment lost 5 bases and the J segment 3 bases; nucleotides outside the gene matches: 14. This CDR3 spans 17 amino acids. CDR3 residues: CSVYSRTGGVWDTEAFF. The CDR3 coding sequence is TGCAGCGTTTATTCAAGGACAGGGGGCGTCTGGGACACTGAAGCTTTCTTT.

This clonotype has more than one count but fewer than ten. This chain uses TRBV20-1 with TRBJ1-2; D unresolved. From germline, CDR1 is DFQATT and CDR2 SNEGSKA (reference sequence). This CDR3 comprises 11 residues. V gave up 3 bases and J gave up 2 bases, with 4 bases separating them. The CDR3 coding sequence is TGCAGTGCTAGCCCCAACTATGGCTACACCTTC. As protein: CSASPNYGYTF.

There are a few counts of this clonotype. The CDR3 sequence: CASTRDHSSYEQYF. DNA of the CDR3: TGTGCCAGCACCCGGGACCACTCCTCCTACGAGCAGTACTTC. V usage is TRBV6-2 or TRBV6-3 and J usage is TRBJ2-7; D possibly uses TRBD1 or TRBD2 (5 bases each). V was cut by 7 bases and J by 0 bases, with 13 bases left in between. The CDR3 is 14 amino acids. Per germline, CDR1 MNHEY and CDR2 SVGEGT.

The V call is TRBV13, the J call TRBJ1-2, with D maybe TRBD1 (5 bases). The V and J ends lost 1 base and 10 bases respectively, with 16 bases between them. Germline-derived CDR1 and CDR2 are PRHDT and FYEKMQ (reference sequence). This CDR3 contains 14 residues. This CDR3 reads CASSLAGRASVYTF. CDR3 DNA: TGTGCCAGCAGCTTAGCCGGCAGGGCCTCTGTCTACACCTTC.

V usage is TRBV5-8 and J usage is TRBJ1-2; D unresolved. V lost 5 bases and J lost 8, with 13 bases in between. Germline assignment: CDR1 SGHTS and CDR2 YDEGEE. CDR3 length: 12 residues. The CDR3 is CASSNSSWGYTF. DNA for the CDR3: TGTGCCAGCAGTAATTCTTCGTGGGGCTACACCTTC.

The chain recombines TRBV6-4 with TRBJ2-3; D is perhaps TRBD1 (5 bases). This CDR3 region has 13 residues. Trimming shortened V by 5 bases and J by 2 bases, and 8 bases separated the two germline ends. Germline V gives CDR1 MRHNA, CDR2 SNTAGT. The DNA of the CDR3 is TGTGCCAGCAGTCAGGGTCCCACAGATACGCAGTATTTT. The encoded protein is CASSQGPTDTQYF.

The chain uses TRBV29-1 and TRBJ2-7; 7 nucleotides align to TRBD1. The CDR3 contains 13 residues. Per the germline V gene, CDR1 is SQVTM and CDR2 is ANQGSEA. Trimming cost V 1 base and J 6 bases; bases outside gene matches: 6. The CDR3: CSVEVNRQGEQYF. The CDR3 DNA is TGCAGCGTTGAAGTAAACAGACAGGGCGAGCAGTACTTC.

This clonotype has just a few counts. The chain employs TRBV20-1 and TRBJ1-3; D remains ambiguous. This CDR3 region has 11 residues. V dropped 2 bases and J dropped 8 bases, with 7 bases sitting between them. The germline V gene encodes CDR1 DFQATT and CDR2 SNEGSKA (reference sequence). CDR3 DNA: TGCAGTGCTAGAACGGTAGACACCATATATTTT. Translating it yields CSARTVDTIYF.

The V and J genes are TRBV5-4 and TRBJ2-2, with a weak D call TRBD2 (6 bases). V lost 3 bases and J 0 bases, leaving 6 bases between the germline ends. Germline lookup yields CDR1 SGHNT and CDR2 YYREEE (reference sequence). The CDR3 loop spans 14 amino acids. For the CDR3, the DNA is TGTGCCAGCAGCTGGGACTCGAACACCGGGGAGCTGTTTTTT. Amino acid sequence: CASSWDSNTGELFF.

The J gene is TRBJ2-3, the V gene TRBV19, with D maybe TRBD2 (6 bases). Looked up from germline, CDR1 is LNHDA and CDR2 is SQIVND (reference sequence). The CDR3 is 15 amino acids. Trimming left V 7 bases short and J 2 bases short, with 16 bases between. The CDR3 nucleotides read TGTGCCAGTACTGGCGGGGCGCCTTACACAGATACGCAGTATTTT. Its translation is CASTGGAPYTDTQYF. The whole variable domain, filled in from reference TRBV19 and TRBJ2-3, reads DGGITQSPKYLFRKEGQNVTLSCEQNLNHDAMYWYRQDPGQGLRLIYYSQIVNDFQKGDIAEGYSVSREKKESFPLTVTSAQKNPTAFYLCASTGGAPYTDTQYFGPGTRLTVL.

The V gene is TRBV20-1, the J gene TRBJ2-3; 7 bases are shared with TRBD2. From germline, CDR1 is DFQATT and CDR2 SNEGSKA (reference sequence). The CDR3 runs 15 residues. V trimming: 1 base; J trimming: 6 bases; junction bases outside the gene matches: 10. CDR3 sequence reads: CSARGGLVGGDTQYF. The CDR3 region has the DNA TGCAGTGCTAGAGGTGGACTAGTGGGGGGGGATACGCAGTATTTT.

This clonotype was found a few times. V is TRBV29-1 and J is TRBJ1-1; TRBD1 agrees at 7 bases. Germline V CDR1 and CDR2: SQVTM, ANQGSEA. V lost 7 bases to trimming and J lost 1 base; unmatched junction nucleotides: 12. The CDR3 has 15 amino acids. CDR3 amino acids: CSGERRRGRNTEAFF. The CDR3 bases are TGCAGCGGGGAACGACGAAGGGGGCGGAACACTGAAGCTTTCTTT.

The V call is TRBV27, the J call TRBJ2-1; D is unresolved. The CDR3 is 12 amino acids. Deletions cut 5 bases from V and 4 bases from J, with 6 bases between. Germline V gene data show CDR1 as MNHEY and CDR2 as SMNVEV (reference sequence). CDR3 nucleotide sequence: TGTGCCAGCAGTGGGGATTACAATGAGCAGTTCTTC. Protein: CASSGDYNEQFF.

The chain links TRBV6-7 to TRBJ2-5; no reliable D call. TRBV6-7 is designated an ORF whose function remains uncertain. The CDR3 has 9 residues. The V and J ends lost 9 bases and 4 bases respectively, with 3 bases between them. For the CDR3, the DNA is TGTGCCAGGGTAGAGACCCAGTACTTC. Protein: CARVETQYF.

The chain has TRBV6-1 and TRBJ1-3; D is unclear. The CDR3 is 17 amino acids. CDR1 is MNHNS, CDR2 SASEGT, per germline. V lost 3 bases, J lost 3 bases, and 18 bases lay in between. DNA of the CDR3: TGTGCCAGCAGTGAGATAACCGGTCTTGGTGGTGGAAACACCATATATTTT. This codes for CASSEITGLGGGNTIYF.

The rearrangement uses TRBV19 and TRBJ1-3; 7 bases fit TRBD1. The CDR3 has 14 amino acids. V shed 3 bases, J shed 5 bases, and the junction held 4 bases outside the gene matches. Germline CDR1 and CDR2: LNHDA and SQIVND (reference sequence). Written as DNA, the CDR3 is TGTGCCAGTAGTATCGAGGGGGCAAGAAACACCATATATTTT. Amino acid sequence: CASSIEGARNTIYF.

V and J are TRBV6-2 or TRBV6-3 and TRBJ2-1; unclear D gene. V lost 6 bases and J 0 bases, leaving 9 bases between the germline ends. Per the germline V gene, CDR1 is MNHEY and CDR2 is SVGEGT. The CDR3 sequence is 14 residues long. In DNA, the CDR3 is TGTGCCAGCAGCCGCGGATTCTCCTACAATGAGCAGTTCTTC. As protein: CASSRGFSYNEQFF.

V and J are TRBV19 and TRBJ1-2, with D maybe TRBD1 (6 bases). Trimming stripped 6 bases from V and 4 bases from J, with 12 bases between. This CDR3 region has 13 residues. From germline, CDR1 is LNHDA and CDR2 SQIVND (reference sequence). CDR3 in amino acids: CASSNREPYGYTF. The CDR3, as DNA: TGTGCCAGTAGCAACAGGGAGCCCTATGGCTACACCTTC. Filled out from reference TRBV19 and TRBJ1-2, the complete variable domain reads DGGITQSPKYLFRKEGQNVTLSCEQNLNHDAMYWYRQDPGQGLRLIYYSQIVNDFQKGDIAEGYSVSREKKESFPLTVTSAQKNPTAFYLCASSNREPYGYTFGSGTRLTVV.